The rows below give T cell receptor beta chains drawn from one sample of a study of T cell responses to AZD1222 COVID-19 vaccine. TCRdb keeps only in-frame clones here, not all; method: immunoSEQ multiplex PCR. Of fewer than 200,000 clones listed, 85% to 95% are singletons. The sequencing used peripheral blood, collected on day 0 of AZD1222 vaccination. These receptor sequences come from an adult in good health. CDR3s include the opening cysteine and the closing phenylalanine or tryptophan. Clone size appears in some rows only: once, few, many, or a class for an expanded clone.

j_call	v_call	clone_size	cdr3_aa
TRBJ2-1	TRBV7-9	once	CASSLVGGSSYNEQFF
TRBJ1-2	TRBV6-5	-	CASSYLSDRGGYTF
TRBJ2-2	TRBV9	-	CASSVKTGTGRMTGELFF
TRBJ1-5	TRBV10-3	-	CAISRRESIQPQHF
TRBJ1-6	TRBV6-5	-	CASRGGPNSPLHF
TRBJ1-1	TRBV9	-	CASRAGLNTEAFF
TRBJ1-2	TRBV7-9	-	CASSFGTGRGRDGYTF
TRBJ2-1	TRBV5-4	-	CASSLESARSYNEQFF
TRBJ2-2	TRBV30	-	CASGAPNTGELFF
TRBJ1-2	TRBV18	-	CASSPGVEHGYTF
TRBJ1-1	TRBV24-1	-	CATRGENTEAFF
TRBJ1-2	TRBV10-3	-	CAISGGVVYGYTF
TRBJ1-4	TRBV2	-	CASTRTGTNEKLFF
TRBJ1-2	TRBV18	-	CASSPSKNTYGYTF
TRBJ1-3	TRBV19	once	CASSEAGATIYF
TRBJ1-1	TRBV28	-	CASSSGQGTLNTEAFF
TRBJ1-4	TRBV30	-	CAWMVQGGEKLFF
TRBJ2-3	TRBV7-8	-	CASSLAGGQLYTDTQYF
TRBJ2-7	TRBV2	-	CASRSSQGSEQYF
TRBJ2-1	TRBV28	-	CASSRDRYNEQFF
TRBJ2-1	TRBV9	once	CASSSTASGGYNEQFF
TRBJ1-2	TRBV5-1	-	CASSLEGGSYGYTF
TRBJ1-2	TRBV4-2	-	CASSQGGPIANYGYTF
TRBJ1-2	TRBV4-2	-	CASSQDPAVSGYTF
TRBJ2-2	TRBV10-3	-	CAISEGGSGGAGTGELFF
TRBJ1-5	TRBV27	-	CASRDGASNQPQHF